This TCR beta chain was found in a study of human T cells and chemical hapten exposure. This sample's time point: patch test 2, 6 weeks after DPC sensitization. Treatment reported: therapeutic diphenylcyclopropenone sensitization with weekly scalp DPC. TCRdb ran MiXCR on the RACE reads and lists one entry per CDR3 protein. The sample includes 80,000 to 100,000 distinct CDR3 sequences, 8.5% to 12% seen only once; the top ten take less than 6.5%. This clonotype showed up many times. The CDR3 runs 13 residues. V was pared by 3 bases and J by 8 bases, with 13 bases between. CDR1 is DFQATT and CDR2 is SNEGSKA in the germline V gene (reference sequence).

The chain uses TRBV20-1 and TRBJ1-4; D uncertain. Sequencing used whole blood, obtained in connection with sensitization to the hapten diphenylcyclopropenone (DPC). This sequence originates from a woman aged 45 to 65 with alopecia areata. Some clones in this sample may be carry-over from other donors' samples. CDR3 sequence reads: CSASLAGAEKLFF. The CDR3 DNA reads TGCAGTGCTAGTCTGGCAGGTGCCGAAAAACTGTTTTTT.